Presented here are 14 T cell receptor beta chains from one specimen sequenced in a study of memory CD4+ T cells and cytomegalovirus serostatus. The sort gate was single viable CD3+CD4+CD8-CD45RO+ cells for memory CD4+ T cells. Profiled with immunoSEQ multiplex PCR; TCRdb holds only in-frame clones, not every one. This sample carries 40,000 to 55,000 clones, 83% of them seen once, and the ten largest clones take roughly 2%. Source material: memory CD4+ T cells from blood. All receptors come from an adult in good health and CMV-seropositive.

V is TRBV5-1 and J is TRBJ2-3, with TRBD2 matching 10 bases. Trimming took 4 bases from V and 1 from J; bases not matched to a gene: 3. The CDR3 is 15 residues long. Germline CDR1 reads SGHRS; CDR2 reads YFSETQ. The CDR3 DNA reads as TGCGCCAGCAGCCCTACTAGCGGGGGCACAGATACGCAGTATTTT. Amino acids: CASSPTSGGTDTQYF.

The chain combines TRBV9 with TRBJ2-6; D is ambiguous. CDR3 length: 15 residues. V dropped 3 bases and J dropped 1 base, with 8 bases sitting between them. CDR1 is SGDLS and CDR2 is YYNGEE in the germline V gene. The CDR3 coding sequence is TGTGCCAGCAGCGACGTACGATCTGGGGCCAACGTCCTGACTTTC. This translates into CASSDVRSGANVLTF.

The chain uses TRBV25-1 and TRBJ2-5; TRBD2 agrees at 8 bases. The CDR3 runs to 14 residues. Germline CDR1 MGHDK, CDR2 SYGVNS. V trimming: 4 bases; J trimming: 4 bases; junction bases outside the gene matches: 5. CDR3 nucleotide sequence: TGTGCCAGCAGTGCCAGCGGGGGAGTAGAGACCCAGTACTTC. Protein sequence: CASSASGGVETQYF.

The chain joins TRBV6-1 to TRBJ1-5; D not certain. V shed 3 bases and J shed 2 bases, with 5 bases lying between them. Germline V lookup: CDR1 MNHNS, CDR2 SASEGT. This CDR3 region has 13 residues. The CDR3 loop is CASSDRRNQPQHF. CDR3 nucleotide sequence: TGTGCCAGCAGTGACAGGCGCAATCAGCCCCAGCATTTT.

The chain links TRBV7-2 to TRBJ2-7; possibly TRBD1 or TRBD2 for D (7 bases each). This CDR3 has 15 amino acids. V was pared by 4 bases and J by 4 bases, with 17 bases between. CDR1 and CDR2 (germline): SGHTA, FQGNSA. This CDR3 is CASSSFLQGGYEQYF. For the CDR3, the DNA is TGTGCCAGCAGCTCGTTTTTGCAGGGGGGGTACGAGCAGTACTTC.

This chain links TRBV7-9 with TRBJ2-7; D unresolved. The CDR3 has 13 residues. The V gene lost 1 base and the J gene lost 9 bases, with 13 bases spanning the gap. In germline, CDR1 is SEHNR, CDR2 FQNEAQ (reference sequence). The CDR3 nucleotides are TGTGCCAGCAGCTTAGTGGGCACCATGGGGCAGTACTTC. Protein sequence: CASSLVGTMGQYF. The full variable domain, completed using reference TRBV7-9 and TRBJ2-7, is DTGVSQNPRHKITKRGQNVTFRCDPISEHNRLYWYRQTLGQGPEFLTYFQNEAQLEKSRLLSDRFSAERPKGSFSTLEIQRTEQGDSAMYLCASSLVGTMGQYFGPGTRLTVT.

The genes are TRBV5-4 and TRBJ2-7; D is possibly TRBD1 (5 bases). Germline loops: CDR1 SGHNT, CDR2 YYREEE (reference sequence). Trimming shortened V by 2 bases and J by 3 bases, and 9 bases separated the two germline ends. CDR3 length: 13 residues. For the CDR3, the DNA is TGTGCCAGCAGCTTTTCCAGGGACTACGAGCAGTACTTC. It encodes CASSFSRDYEQYF.

The chain joins TRBV6-5 to TRBJ1-3, with D possibly TRBD1 on 6 matching bases. This CDR3 contains 14 residues. The germline V and J ends were trimmed by 5 bases and 0 bases, with 8 bases remaining between them. Germline loops: CDR1 MNHEY, CDR2 SVGAGI. CDR3 coding DNA: TGTGCCAGCAGTGACAGGATCTCTGGAAACACCATATATTTT. Amino acids: CASSDRISGNTIYF.

This chain joins TRBV14 and TRBJ2-7, with D possibly matching TRBD2 (5 bases). The germline V gene has CDR1 SGHDN and CDR2 FVKESK. The CDR3 contains 14 residues. With 4 bases removed from V and 7 bases from J, the gap between germline ends came to 17 bases. CDR3 sequence (DNA): TGTGCCAGCAGCCGGCTAGCCCGGCTGGGTGAGCAGTACTTC. Its translation is CASSRLARLGEQYF.

This clone came up once. The chain employs TRBV6-6 and TRBJ2-6; 8 nucleotides agree with TRBD1. Trimming took 5 bases from V and 7 from J; bases not matched to a gene: 4. Germline assignment: CDR1 MNHNY and CDR2 SVGAGI (reference sequence). The CDR3 is made up of 14 amino acids. This chain's CDR3 is CASSPTGVANVLTF. In DNA, the CDR3 is TGTGCCAGCAGTCCGACAGGGGTAGCCAACGTCCTGACTTTC.

The chain is built from TRBV7-6 and TRBJ2-7; 8 bases are shared with TRBD1. In germline, CDR1 is SGHVS, CDR2 FNYEAQ. Trimming cost V 3 bases and J 5 bases; bases outside gene matches: 3. The CDR3 loop spans 13 amino acids. The CDR3 nucleotides are TGTGCCAGCAGCTTCCAGGGGGCAGACGAGCAGTACTTC. As protein: CASSFQGADEQYF.

This clone was seen just once. V usage is TRBV19 and J usage is TRBJ2-1, with D perhaps given as TRBD1 or TRBD2 (5 bases each). This CDR3 has 14 residues. The V gene lost 5 bases and the J gene lost 7 bases, with 15 bases spanning the gap. Germline CDR1 is LNHDA and CDR2 is SQIVND (reference sequence). The CDR3: CASSLGRRRNEQFF. The CDR3 region has the DNA TGTGCCAGTAGTCTGGGACGGAGGCGGAATGAGCAGTTCTTC.

V and J are TRBV7-8 and TRBJ1-5; 7 bases are a match to TRBD1. With V trimmed by 3 bases and J by 0 bases, 8 bases remained unmatched. Germline CDR1 and CDR2: SGHVS and FQNEAQ. This CDR3 comprises 17 residues. As DNA, the CDR3 is TGTGCCAGCAGCTTCTCGACAGGGTTTTATAGCAATCAGCCCCAGCATTTT. Its protein product is CASSFSTGFYSNQPQHF.

The V gene is TRBV19, the J gene TRBJ1-1; D uncertain. The CDR3 consists of 14 residues. V dropped 3 bases and J dropped 1 base, with 9 bases sitting between them. Per germline, CDR1 LNHDA and CDR2 SQIVND (reference sequence). CDR3 DNA: TGTGCCAGTAGTATTGGAACAGCGAACACTGAAGCTTTCTTT. Translation: CASSIGTANTEAFF.